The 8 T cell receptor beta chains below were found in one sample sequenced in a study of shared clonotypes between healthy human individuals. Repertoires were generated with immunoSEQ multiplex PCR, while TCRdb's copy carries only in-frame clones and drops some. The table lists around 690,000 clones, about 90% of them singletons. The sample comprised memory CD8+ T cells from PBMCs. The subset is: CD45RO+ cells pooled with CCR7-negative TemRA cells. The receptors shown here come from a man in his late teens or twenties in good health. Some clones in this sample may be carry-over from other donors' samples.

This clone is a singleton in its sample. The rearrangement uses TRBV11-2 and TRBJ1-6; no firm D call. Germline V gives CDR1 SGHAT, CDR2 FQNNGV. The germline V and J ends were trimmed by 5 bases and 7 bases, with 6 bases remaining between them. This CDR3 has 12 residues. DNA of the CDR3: TGTGCCAGCAGCGCCAACAATTCACCCCTCCACTTT. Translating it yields CASSANNSPLHF.

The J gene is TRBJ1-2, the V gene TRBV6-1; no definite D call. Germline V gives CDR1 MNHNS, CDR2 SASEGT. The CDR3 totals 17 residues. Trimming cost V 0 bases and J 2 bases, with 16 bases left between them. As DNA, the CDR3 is TGTGCCAGCAGTGAAGCGATGTGGGGTGGATTGAACTATGGCTACACCTTC. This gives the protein CASSEAMWGGLNYGYTF.

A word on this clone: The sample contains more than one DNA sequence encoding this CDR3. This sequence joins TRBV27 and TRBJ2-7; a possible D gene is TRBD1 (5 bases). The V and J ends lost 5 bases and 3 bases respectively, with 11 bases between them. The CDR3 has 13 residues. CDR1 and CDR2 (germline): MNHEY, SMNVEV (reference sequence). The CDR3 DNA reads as TGTGCCAGCAGTGACAGAGTCCTCTACGAGCAGTACTTC. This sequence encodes CASSDRVLYEQYF.

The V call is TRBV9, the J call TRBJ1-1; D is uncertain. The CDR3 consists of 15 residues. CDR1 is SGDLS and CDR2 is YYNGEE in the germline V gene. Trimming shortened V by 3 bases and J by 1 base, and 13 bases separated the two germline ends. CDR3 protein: CASSEGMVRNTEAFF. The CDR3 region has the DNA TGTGCCAGCAGCGAAGGAATGGTTCGGAACACTGAAGCTTTCTTT.

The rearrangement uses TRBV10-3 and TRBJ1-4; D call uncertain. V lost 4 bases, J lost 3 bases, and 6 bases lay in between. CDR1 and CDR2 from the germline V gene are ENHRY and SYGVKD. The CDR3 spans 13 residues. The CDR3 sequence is CAISGHSNEKLFF. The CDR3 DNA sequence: TGTGCCATCAGTGGGCACTCTAATGAAAAACTGTTTTTT.

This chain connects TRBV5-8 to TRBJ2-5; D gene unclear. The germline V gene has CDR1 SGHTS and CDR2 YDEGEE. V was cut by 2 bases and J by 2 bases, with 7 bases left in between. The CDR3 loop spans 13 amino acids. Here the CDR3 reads CASSLWRQETQYF. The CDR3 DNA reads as TGTGCCAGCAGCTTATGGCGGCAAGAGACCCAGTACTTC.

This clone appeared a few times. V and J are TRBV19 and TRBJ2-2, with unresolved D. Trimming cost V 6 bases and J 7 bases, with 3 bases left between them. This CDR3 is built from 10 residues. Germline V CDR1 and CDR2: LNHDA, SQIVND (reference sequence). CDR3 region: CASSGGELFF. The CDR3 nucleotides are TGTGCCAGTAGCGGCGGGGAGCTGTTTTTT. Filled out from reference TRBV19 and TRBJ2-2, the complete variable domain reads DGGITQSPKYLFRKEGQNVTLSCEQNLNHDAMYWYRQDPGQGLRLIYYSQIVNDFQKGDIAEGYSVSREKKESFPLTVTSAQKNPTAFYLCASSGGELFFGEGSRLTVL.

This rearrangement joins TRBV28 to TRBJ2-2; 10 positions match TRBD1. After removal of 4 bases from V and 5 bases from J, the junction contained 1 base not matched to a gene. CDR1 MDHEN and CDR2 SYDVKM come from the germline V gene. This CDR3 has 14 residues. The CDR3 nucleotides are TGTGCCAGCAGTTGGACAGGGGGGACCGGGGAGCTGTTTTTT. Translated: CASSWTGGTGELFF.